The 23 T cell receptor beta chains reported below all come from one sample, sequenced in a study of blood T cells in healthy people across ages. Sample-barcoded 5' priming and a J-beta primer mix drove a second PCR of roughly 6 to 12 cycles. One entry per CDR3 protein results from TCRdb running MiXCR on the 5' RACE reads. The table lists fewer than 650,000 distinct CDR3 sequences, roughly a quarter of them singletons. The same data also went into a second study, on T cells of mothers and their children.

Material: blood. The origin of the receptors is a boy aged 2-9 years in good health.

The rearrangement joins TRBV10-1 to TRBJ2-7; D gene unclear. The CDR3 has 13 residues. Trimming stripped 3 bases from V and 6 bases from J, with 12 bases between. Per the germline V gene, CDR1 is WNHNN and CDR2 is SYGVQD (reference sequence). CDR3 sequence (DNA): TGCGCCAGCAGTGATCCTCCGGGCCGCGAGCAGTACTTC. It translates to CASSDPPGREQYF.

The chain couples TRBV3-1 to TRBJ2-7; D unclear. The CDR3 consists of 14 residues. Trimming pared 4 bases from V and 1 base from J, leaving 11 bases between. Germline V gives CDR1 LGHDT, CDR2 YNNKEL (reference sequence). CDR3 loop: CASSPVGFSYEQYF. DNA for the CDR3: TGTGCCAGCAGCCCGGTCGGTTTTTCCTACGAGCAGTACTTC.

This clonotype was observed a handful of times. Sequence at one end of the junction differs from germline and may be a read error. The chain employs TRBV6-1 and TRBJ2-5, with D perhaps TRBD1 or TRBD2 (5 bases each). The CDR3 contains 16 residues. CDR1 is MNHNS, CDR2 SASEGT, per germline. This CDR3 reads CACSQVVSVGGETQYF. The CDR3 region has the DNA TGTGCCTGCAGCCAGGTAGTCTCCGTTGGGGGAGAGACCCAGTACTTC.

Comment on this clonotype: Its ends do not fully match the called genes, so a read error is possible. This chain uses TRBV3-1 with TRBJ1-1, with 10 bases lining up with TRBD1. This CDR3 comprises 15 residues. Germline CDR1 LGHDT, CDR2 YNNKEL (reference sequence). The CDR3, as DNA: TGTGCCAGCAGCCAAGTGGACAGGGGGGTCACTAAAGCTTTCTTT. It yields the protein CASSQVDRGVTKAFF. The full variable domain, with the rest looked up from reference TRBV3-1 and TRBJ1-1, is DTAVSQTPKYLVTQMGNDKSIKCEQNLGHDTMYWYKQDSKKFLKIMFSYNNKELIINETVPNRFSPKSPDKAHLNLHINSLELGDSAVYFCASSQVDRGVTKAFFGQGTRLTVV.

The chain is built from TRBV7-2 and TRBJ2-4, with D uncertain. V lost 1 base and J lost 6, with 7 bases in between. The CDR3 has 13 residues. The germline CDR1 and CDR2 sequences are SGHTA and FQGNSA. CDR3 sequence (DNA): TGTGCCAGCAGCTTAGGCAAAGGAAACATTCAGTACTTC. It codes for CASSLGKGNIQYF. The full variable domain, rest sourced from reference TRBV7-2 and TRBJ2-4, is GAGVSQSPSNKVTEKGKDVELRCDPISGHTALYWYRQSLGQGLEFLIYFQGNSAPDKSGLPSDRFSAERTGGSVSTLTIQRTQQEDSAVYLCASSLGKGNIQYFGAGTRLSVL.

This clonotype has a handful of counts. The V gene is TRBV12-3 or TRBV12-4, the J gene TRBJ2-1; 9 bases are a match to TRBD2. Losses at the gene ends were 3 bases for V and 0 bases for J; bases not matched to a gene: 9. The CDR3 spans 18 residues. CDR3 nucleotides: TGTGCCAGCAGTTTTTATGGTAGCGGGAGCCACTCCTACAATGAGCAGTTCTTC. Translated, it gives CASSFYGSGSHSYNEQFF.

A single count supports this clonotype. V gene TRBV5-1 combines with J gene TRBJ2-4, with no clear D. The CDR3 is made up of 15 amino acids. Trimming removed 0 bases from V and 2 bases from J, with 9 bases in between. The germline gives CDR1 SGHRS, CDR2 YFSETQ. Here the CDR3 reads CASSLDRVTKNIQYF. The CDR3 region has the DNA TGCGCCAGCAGCTTGGACCGCGTAACCAAAAACATTCAGTACTTC. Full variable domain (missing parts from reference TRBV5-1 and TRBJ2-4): KAGVTQTPRYLIKTRGQQVTLSCSPISGHRSVSWYQQTPGQGLQFLFEYFSETQRNKGNFPGRFSGRQFSNSRSEMNVSTLELGDSALYLCASSLDRVTKNIQYFGAGTRLSVL.

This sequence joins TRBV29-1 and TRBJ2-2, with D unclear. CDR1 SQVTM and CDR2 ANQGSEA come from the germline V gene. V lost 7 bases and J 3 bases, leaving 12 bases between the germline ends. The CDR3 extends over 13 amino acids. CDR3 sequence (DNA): TGCAGCGCCGTCCCTTTATACACCGGGGAGCTGTTTTTT. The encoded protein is CSAVPLYTGELFF.

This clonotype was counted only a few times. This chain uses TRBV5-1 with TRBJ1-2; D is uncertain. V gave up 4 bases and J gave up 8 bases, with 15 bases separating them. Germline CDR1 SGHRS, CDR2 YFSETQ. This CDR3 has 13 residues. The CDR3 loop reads CASSPGPLDGYTF. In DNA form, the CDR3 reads TGCGCCAGCAGCCCCGGCCCCTTGGACGGCTACACCTTC.

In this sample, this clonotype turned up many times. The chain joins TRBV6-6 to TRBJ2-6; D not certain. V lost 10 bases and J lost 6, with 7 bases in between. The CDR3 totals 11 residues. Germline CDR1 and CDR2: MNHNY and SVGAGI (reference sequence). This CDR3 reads CAIHQANVLTF. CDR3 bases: TGTGCCATCCATCAGGCCAACGTCCTGACTTTC.

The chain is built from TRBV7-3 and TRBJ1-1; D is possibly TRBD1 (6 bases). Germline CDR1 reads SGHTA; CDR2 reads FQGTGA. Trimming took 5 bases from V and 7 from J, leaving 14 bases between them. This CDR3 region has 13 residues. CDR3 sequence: CASSPQQGIEAFF. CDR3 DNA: TGTGCCAGCAGCCCACAACAGGGAATTGAAGCTTTCTTT.

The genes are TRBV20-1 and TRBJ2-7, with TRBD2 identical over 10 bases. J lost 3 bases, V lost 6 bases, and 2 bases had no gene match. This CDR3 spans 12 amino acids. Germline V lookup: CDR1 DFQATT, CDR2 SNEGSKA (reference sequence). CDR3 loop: CSAQREGYEQYF. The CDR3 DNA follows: TGCAGTGCACAGCGGGAGGGCTACGAGCAGTACTTC.

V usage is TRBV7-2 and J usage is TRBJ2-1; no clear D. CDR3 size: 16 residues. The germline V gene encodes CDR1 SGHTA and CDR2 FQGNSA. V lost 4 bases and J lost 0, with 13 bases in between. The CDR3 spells CASSSPSESSYNEQFF. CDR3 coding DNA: TGTGCCAGCAGCTCCCCCTCAGAGAGCTCCTACAATGAGCAGTTCTTC.

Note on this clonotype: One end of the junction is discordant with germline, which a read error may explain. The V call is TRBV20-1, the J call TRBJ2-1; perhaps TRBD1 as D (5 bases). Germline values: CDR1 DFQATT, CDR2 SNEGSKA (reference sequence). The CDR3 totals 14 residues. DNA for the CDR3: TGCAGTGCCTGGGATCTCCCGGGCGACAGTGAGCGGTTCTTC. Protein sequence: CSAWDLPGDSERFF.

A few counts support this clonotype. The chain's CDR3 is CSVEETAWETQYF. The CDR3 DNA reads TGCAGCGTTGAGGAGACTGCTTGGGAGACCCAGTACTTC. The genes are TRBV29-1 and TRBJ2-5, with no clear D. In germline, CDR1 is SQVTM, CDR2 ANQGSEA. The CDR3 sequence is 13 residues long. V lost 3 bases to trimming and J lost 5 bases, with 13 bases between them.

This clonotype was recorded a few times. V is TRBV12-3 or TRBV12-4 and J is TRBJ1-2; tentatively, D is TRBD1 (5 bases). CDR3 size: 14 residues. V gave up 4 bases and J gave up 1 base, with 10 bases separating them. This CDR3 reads CASSSGHFNYGYTF. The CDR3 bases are TGTGCCAGCAGTTCAGGACACTTTAACTATGGCTACACCTTC.

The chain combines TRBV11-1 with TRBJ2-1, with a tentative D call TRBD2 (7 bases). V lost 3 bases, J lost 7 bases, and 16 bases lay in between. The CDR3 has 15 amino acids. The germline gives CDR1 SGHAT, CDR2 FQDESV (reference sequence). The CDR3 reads CASSLGGARKNEQFF. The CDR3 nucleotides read TGTGCCAGCAGCTTGGGGGGGGCACGTAAGAATGAGCAGTTCTTC.

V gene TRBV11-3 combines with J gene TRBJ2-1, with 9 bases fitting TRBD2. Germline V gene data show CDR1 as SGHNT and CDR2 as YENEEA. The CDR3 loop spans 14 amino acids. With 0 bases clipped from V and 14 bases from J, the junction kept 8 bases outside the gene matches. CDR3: CASSLDGASGIKFF. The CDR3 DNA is TGTGCCAGCAGCTTAGATGGGGCTAGCGGGATCAAGTTCTTC.

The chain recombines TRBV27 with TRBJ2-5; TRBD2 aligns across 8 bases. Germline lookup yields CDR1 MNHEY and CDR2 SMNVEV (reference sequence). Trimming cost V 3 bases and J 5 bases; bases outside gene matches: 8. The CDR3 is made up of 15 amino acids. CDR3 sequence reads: CASSFSAGVWETQYF. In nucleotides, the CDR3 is TGTGCCAGCAGTTTTTCAGCGGGGGTCTGGGAGACCCAGTACTTC.

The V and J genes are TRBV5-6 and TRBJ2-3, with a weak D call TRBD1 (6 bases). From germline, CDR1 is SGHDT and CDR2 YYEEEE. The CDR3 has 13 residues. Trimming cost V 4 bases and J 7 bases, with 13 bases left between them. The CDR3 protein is CASSLWTENTQYF. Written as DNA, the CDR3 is TGTGCCAGCAGCCTCTGGACAGAAAATACGCAGTATTTT.

CDR3 sequence (DNA): TGTGCCAGTAACGACAGGTACAATCAGCCCCAGCATTTT. This encodes CASNDRYNQPQHF. J is TRBJ1-5 and V is TRBV19; D might be TRBD1 (6 bases). In germline, CDR1 is LNHDA, CDR2 SQIVND (reference sequence). V gave up 7 bases and J gave up 3 bases, with 10 bases separating them. The CDR3 runs to 13 residues.

This chain's CDR3 is CSAHSGGGGELFF. Written as DNA, the CDR3 is TGCAGTGCCCATAGCGGGGGGGGCGGGGAGCTGTTTTTT. The V gene is TRBV20-1, the J gene TRBJ2-2; 11 bases are a match to TRBD2. Germline-derived CDR1 and CDR2 are DFQATT and SNEGSKA (reference sequence). Trimming at V came to 6 bases and at J to 7 bases, leaving 4 bases not matched to a gene. This CDR3 contains 13 residues.

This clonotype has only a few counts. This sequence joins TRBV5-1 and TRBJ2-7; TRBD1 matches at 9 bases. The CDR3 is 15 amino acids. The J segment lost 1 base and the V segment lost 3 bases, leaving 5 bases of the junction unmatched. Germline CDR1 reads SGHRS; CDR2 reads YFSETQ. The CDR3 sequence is CASSSGQGNSYEQYF. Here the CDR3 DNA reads TGCGCCAGCAGCTCTGGACAGGGGAATTCCTACGAGCAGTACTTC.